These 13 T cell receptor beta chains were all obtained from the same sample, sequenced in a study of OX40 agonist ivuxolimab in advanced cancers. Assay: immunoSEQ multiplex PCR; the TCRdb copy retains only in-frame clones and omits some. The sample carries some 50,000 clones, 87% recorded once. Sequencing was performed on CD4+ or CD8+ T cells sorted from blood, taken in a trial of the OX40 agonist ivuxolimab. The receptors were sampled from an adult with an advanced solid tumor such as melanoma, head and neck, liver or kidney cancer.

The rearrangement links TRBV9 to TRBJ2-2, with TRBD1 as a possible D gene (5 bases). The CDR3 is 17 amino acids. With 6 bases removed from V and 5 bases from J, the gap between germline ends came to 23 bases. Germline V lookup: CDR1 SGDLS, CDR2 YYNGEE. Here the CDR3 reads CASNDSPQGGETGELFF. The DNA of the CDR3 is TGTGCCAGCAACGATAGTCCTCAGGGCGGAGAGACCGGGGAGCTGTTTTTT.

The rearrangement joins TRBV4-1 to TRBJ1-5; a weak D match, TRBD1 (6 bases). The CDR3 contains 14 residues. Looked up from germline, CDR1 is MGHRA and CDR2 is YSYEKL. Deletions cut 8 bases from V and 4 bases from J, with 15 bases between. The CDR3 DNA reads TGCGCCAGCGCCAGGGGAGACGGTAATCAGCCCCAGCATTTT. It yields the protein CASARGDGNQPQHF.

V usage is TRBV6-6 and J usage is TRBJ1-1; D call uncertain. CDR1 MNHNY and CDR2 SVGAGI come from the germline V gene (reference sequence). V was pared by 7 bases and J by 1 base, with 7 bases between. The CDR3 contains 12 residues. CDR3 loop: CASTTPNTEAFF. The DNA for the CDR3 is TGTGCCAGCACTACACCGAACACTGAAGCTTTCTTT.

CDR3 sequence: CASSLGGEGETQYF. In DNA form, the CDR3 reads TGCGCCAGCAGCTTGGGGGGGGAGGGGGAGACCCAGTACTTC. The genes are TRBV5-1 and TRBJ2-5; 7 bases are shared with TRBD2. The trim removed 0 bases at V and 5 bases at J, leaving 4 bases unmatched. Germline-derived CDR1 and CDR2 are SGHRS and YFSETQ. The CDR3 is 14 amino acids.

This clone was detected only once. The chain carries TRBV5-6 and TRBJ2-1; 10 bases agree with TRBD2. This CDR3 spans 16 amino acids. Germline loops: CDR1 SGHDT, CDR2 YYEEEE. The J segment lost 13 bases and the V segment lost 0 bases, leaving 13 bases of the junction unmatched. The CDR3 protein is CASSLGPGLAGVGQFF. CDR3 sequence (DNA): TGTGCCAGCAGCTTGGGGCCGGGGCTAGCGGGAGTAGGACAGTTCTTC.

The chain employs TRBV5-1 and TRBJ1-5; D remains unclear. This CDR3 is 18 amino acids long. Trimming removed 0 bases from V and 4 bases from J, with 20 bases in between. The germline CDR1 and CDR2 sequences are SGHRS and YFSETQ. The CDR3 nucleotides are TGCGCCAGCAGCTTGGCTGATCTTCCTACGTATGGGAATCAGCCCCAGCATTTT. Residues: CASSLADLPTYGNQPQHF. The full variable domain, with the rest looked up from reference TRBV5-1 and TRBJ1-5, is KAGVTQTPRYLIKTRGQQVTLSCSPISGHRSVSWYQQTPGQGLQFLFEYFSETQRNKGNFPGRFSGRQFSNSRSEMNVSTLELGDSALYLCASSLADLPTYGNQPQHFGDGTRLSIL.

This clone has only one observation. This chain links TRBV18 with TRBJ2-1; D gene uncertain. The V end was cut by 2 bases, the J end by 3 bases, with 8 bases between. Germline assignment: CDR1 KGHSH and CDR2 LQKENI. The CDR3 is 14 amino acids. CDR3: CASSPSAGYNEQFF. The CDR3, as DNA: TGTGCCAGCTCACCATCGGCCGGCTACAATGAGCAGTTCTTC.

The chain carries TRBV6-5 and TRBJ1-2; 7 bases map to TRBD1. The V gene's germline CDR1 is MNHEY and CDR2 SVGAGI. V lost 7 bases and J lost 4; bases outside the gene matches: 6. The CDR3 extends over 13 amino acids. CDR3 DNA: TGTGCCAGCACCCTGGGACAGTCCTATGGCTACACCTTC. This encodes CASTLGQSYGYTF.

CDR3 in amino acids: CASSYASGSYEQYF. The CDR3 coding sequence is TGTGCCAGCAGTTACGCTAGCGGCTCCTACGAGCAGTACTTC. The genes are TRBV6-6 and TRBJ2-7; 7 bases line up with TRBD2. The CDR3 is made up of 14 amino acids. CDR1 is MNHNY, CDR2 SVGAGI, per germline (reference sequence). J lost 0 bases, V lost 2 bases, and 1 base had no gene match.

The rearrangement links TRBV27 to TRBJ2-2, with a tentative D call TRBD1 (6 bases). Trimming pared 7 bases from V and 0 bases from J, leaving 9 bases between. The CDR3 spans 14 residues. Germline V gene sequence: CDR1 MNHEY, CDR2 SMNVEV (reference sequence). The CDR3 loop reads CASMTGSNTGELFF. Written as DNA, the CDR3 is TGTGCCAGCATGACAGGATCGAACACCGGGGAGCTGTTTTTT.

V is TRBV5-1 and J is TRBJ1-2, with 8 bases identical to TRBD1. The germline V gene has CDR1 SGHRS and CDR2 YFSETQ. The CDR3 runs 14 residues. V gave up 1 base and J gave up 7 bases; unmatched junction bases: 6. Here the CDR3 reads CASSLQGAASGYTF. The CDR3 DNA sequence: TGCGCCAGCAGCTTGCAGGGGGCGGCTAGTGGCTACACCTTC.

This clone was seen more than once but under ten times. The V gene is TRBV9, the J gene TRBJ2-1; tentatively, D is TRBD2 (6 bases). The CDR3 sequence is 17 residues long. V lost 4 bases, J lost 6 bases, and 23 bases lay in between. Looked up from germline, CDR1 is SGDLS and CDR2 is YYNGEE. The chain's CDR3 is CASSSKIRDLDRNEQFF. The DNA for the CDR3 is TGTGCCAGCAGCTCCAAAATCCGGGACTTAGACCGCAATGAGCAGTTCTTC. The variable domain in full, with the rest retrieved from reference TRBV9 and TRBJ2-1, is DSGVTQTPKHLITATGQRVTLRCSPRSGDLSVYWYQQSLDQGLQFLIQYYNGEERAKGNILERFSAQQFPDLHSELNLSSLELGDSALYFCASSSKIRDLDRNEQFFGPGTRLTVL.

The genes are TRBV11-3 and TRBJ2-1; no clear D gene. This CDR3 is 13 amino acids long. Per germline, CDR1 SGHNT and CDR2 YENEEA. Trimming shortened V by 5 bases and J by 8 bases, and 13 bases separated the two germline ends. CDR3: CASSPGSLYEQFF. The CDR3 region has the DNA TGTGCCAGCAGCCCGGGCTCACTCTATGAGCAGTTCTTC.